This T cell receptor beta chain was retrieved from a study of cytotoxic CD8 clonotypes in ibrutinib-treated CLL. Study details: The subjects consisted of roughly ten relapsed/refractory and around 15 treatment-naive individuals, with 17 to 18 IGHV unmutated. Complete response was seen in 2 patients and partial in approximately 25; 12 progressed and roughly 14 stayed remitted after a median around 6 years. A mean of around 260,000 productive templates and over 75,000 productive rearrangements was obtained per sample. Overall study findings and caveats: Sustained-remission and progressing patients diverged in sampling times.

Sequenced by immunoSEQ multiplex PCR; TCRdb stores in-frame clones only, minus some. The sample has 30,000 to 40,000 clones; approximately 70% are singletons. As to this clone: Its target is unknown.

The CDR3 sequence is 14 residues long. Trimming stripped 2 bases from V and 1 base from J, with 9 bases between. Germline-derived CDR1 and CDR2 are SGHRS and YFSETQ. J is TRBJ1-1 and V is TRBV5-1; tentatively, D is TRBD1 (6 bases). This specimen consisted of PBMCs, obtained before ibrutinib treatment. The TCR was taken from a human donor with chronic lymphocytic leukemia. The chain's CDR3 is CASSLLDRNTEAFF. Here the CDR3 DNA reads TGCGCCAGCAGCTTATTGGACAGGAACACTGAAGCTTTCTTT.